Shown below are 19 T cell receptor beta chains from a single sample sequenced in a study of CD8 T cells in ankylosing spondylitis. MiXCR, applied by TCRdb to the 5' RACE reads, yields one record per CDR3 protein. The sample contains more than 300,000 distinct CDR3 sequences, approximately 10% of which appear only once. The sequenced sample was blood, either unsorted or a sorted T cell fraction (not recorded which). Source of these receptors: a female donor with ankylosing spondylitis or in good health (not recorded which).

V gene TRBV21-1 combines with J gene TRBJ1-2; the table calls TRBD1, which could not be checked here. TRBV21-1 is reported as a pseudogene. The CDR3 totals 14 residues. The CDR3 sequence: CASSKSKGADGYTF. The CDR3 nucleotides are TGTGCCAGCAGCAAATCGAAAGGGGCGGATGGCTACACCTTC.

At least ten counts were recorded for this clonotype. This chain links TRBV20-1 with TRBJ1-4; D not certain. Between the trimmed V and J ends, which lost 7 bases and 2 bases, there was a span of 14 bases. This CDR3 is 14 amino acids long. Germline V lookup: CDR1 DFQATT, CDR2 SNEGSKA (reference sequence). The CDR3 is CSVRWPGTNEKLFF. The CDR3 DNA reads TGCAGTGTCCGTTGGCCGGGGACTAATGAAAAACTGTTTTTT.

This sequence joins TRBV6-1 and TRBJ2-7; 7 bases are shared with TRBD1. The CDR3 runs to 13 residues. Unmatched junction bases numbered 7, after V lost 5 bases and J lost 6 bases. CDR1 and CDR2 (germline): MNHNS, SASEGT. The CDR3 sequence is CASSQTGTLEQYF. The CDR3 DNA sequence: TGTGCCAGCAGTCAGACAGGGACACTCGAGCAGTACTTC.

This clonotype was seen only a few times. The chain carries TRBV24-1 and TRBJ2-1, with D tentatively TRBD1 (6 bases). The V end lost 4 bases, the J end lost 9 bases, and 9 bases lay between the germline ends. CDR1 KGHDR and CDR2 SFDVKD come from the germline V gene. The CDR3 is 12 residues long. Here the CDR3 DNA reads TGTGCCACCAGTGAACAGGGTCGTGAGCAGTTCTTC. This sequence encodes CATSEQGREQFF.

V is TRBV20-1 and J is TRBJ1-5; 7 bases are shared with TRBD1. The CDR3 consists of 16 residues. Germline lookup yields CDR1 DFQATT and CDR2 SNEGSKA (reference sequence). J gave up 0 bases and V 5 bases, and 10 bases lay outside the gene matches. CDR3 DNA: TGCAGTGCTTTTCGGGACAGTACCTATAGCAATCAGCCCCAGCATTTT. Translated: CSAFRDSTYSNQPQHF.

Details on this clonotype: A much larger clone lies one base from this, so it may be a read error. The genes are TRBV12-3 or TRBV12-4 and TRBJ2-3; no clear D. The CDR3 covers 15 residues. The CDR3 DNA sequence: TGTGCCAGCAGTTGGGCCCCATCAACCACAGATGCGCAGTATTTT. Amino acids: CASSWAPSTTDAQYF.

This clonotype was picked up many times. This chain connects TRBV29-1 to TRBJ1-1; D gene ambiguous. The CDR3 has 13 residues. Germline assignment: CDR1 SQVTM and CDR2 ANQGSEA. The germline V and J ends were trimmed by 6 bases and 3 bases, with 14 bases remaining between them. The CDR3 protein is CSVQRASDTEAFF. Written as DNA, the CDR3 is TGCAGCGTCCAGCGGGCCTCGGACACTGAAGCTTTCTTT.

This clonotype was seen repeatedly, ten times or more. The chain combines TRBV7-9 with TRBJ2-1, with D unresolved. The CDR3 is 12 residues long. V was shortened by 1 base and J by 8 bases, with 6 bases between the two germline ends. Germline loops: CDR1 SEHNR, CDR2 FQNEAQ (reference sequence). The CDR3 DNA reads TGTGCCAGCAGCTTAGGCCCCCATGAGCAGTTCTTC. This encodes CASSLGPHEQFF.

This clonotype was seen more than once but under ten times. The gene calls are TRBV6-5 and TRBJ2-5; no reliable D call. CDR3 length: 14 amino acids. Germline assignment: CDR1 MNHEY and CDR2 SVGAGI. V dropped 2 bases and J dropped 1 base, with 8 bases sitting between them. For the CDR3, the DNA is TGTGCCAGCAGTTACATCCAGGTCCAAGAGACCCAGTACTTC. Residues: CASSYIQVQETQYF.

This clonotype was recorded a few times. The CDR3 is CATSRGLADIYNEQFF. The DNA of the CDR3 is TGTGCCACCAGCAGGGGGCTAGCGGATATCTACAATGAGCAGTTCTTC. This chain connects TRBV15 to TRBJ2-1, with TRBD2 matching over 7 bases. This CDR3 spans 16 amino acids. The germline V gene encodes CDR1 LNHNV and CDR2 YYDKDF (reference sequence). The J segment lost 3 bases and the V segment lost 3 bases, leaving 8 bases of the junction unmatched.

This chain uses TRBV5-5 with TRBJ2-3; TRBD2 matches at 12 bases. The germline CDR1 and CDR2 sequences are SGHKS and YYEKEE (reference sequence). J lost 3 bases, V lost 4 bases, and 9 bases had no gene match. The CDR3 is made up of 17 amino acids. The CDR3 DNA follows: TGTGCCAGCAGCCCCCGGACTAGCGGGGTGAAGACAGATACGCAGTATTTT. It yields the protein CASSPRTSGVKTDTQYF.

This clonotype was counted ten times or more. J is TRBJ2-7 and V is TRBV20-1; D perhaps matches TRBD1 (6 bases). The length of the CDR3 is 11 residues. Germline CDR1 and CDR2: DFQATT and SNEGSKA (reference sequence). Between the trimmed V and J ends, which lost 8 bases and 7 bases, there was a span of 15 bases. Written as DNA, the CDR3 is TGCAGTTTTACTACAGGGTTGGAGCAGTACTTC. It translates to CSFTTGLEQYF.

This clonotype was seen at least ten times. V and J are TRBV4-3 and TRBJ2-7; TRBD2 aligns across 9 bases. Germline values: CDR1 LGHNA, CDR2 YSLEER. The CDR3 consists of 16 residues. V lost 4 bases to trimming and J lost 4 bases; unmatched junction nucleotides: 11. CDR3 coding DNA: TGCGCCAGCAGCCCCACTCATATAAGCGGGAGGTACGAGCAGTACTTC. Amino acids: CASSPTHISGRYEQYF.

This clonotype was detected once. A much larger clone sits a single nucleotide away, making a read error possible. The chain couples TRBV12-3 or TRBV12-4 to TRBJ2-2, with 9 bases identical to TRBD1. The CDR3 has 15 amino acids. Losses at the gene ends were 0 bases for V and 10 bases for J; bases not matched to a gene: 6. This chain's CDR3 is CASSLAGTGFVELFF. The CDR3 DNA follows: TGTGCCAGCAGTTTAGCCGGGACAGGGTTCGTGGAGCTGTTTTTT.

This clonotype was seen at least ten times. The CDR3 DNA follows: TGTGCCAGCGCGGGACTAGCGGGAAATGAGCAGTTCTTC. Encoded protein: CASAGLAGNEQFF. J is TRBJ2-1 and V is TRBV12-3 or TRBV12-4; 13 bases map to TRBD2. Losses at the gene ends were 8 bases for V and 7 bases for J; bases not matched to a gene: 2. This CDR3 has 13 residues.

This clonotype appeared many times. The genes are TRBV9 and TRBJ1-1; tentatively, D is TRBD1 (5 bases). Germline CDR1 reads SGDLS; CDR2 reads YYNGEE. CDR3 size: 13 residues. V shed 3 bases and J shed 2 bases, with 8 bases lying between them. The CDR3 region has the DNA TGTGCCAGCAGCGCGGGGGACAACACTGAAGCTTTCTTT. It encodes CASSAGDNTEAFF.

Regarding this clonotype: A read error may explain this, as a much larger clone is one base away. This chain joins TRBV29-1 and TRBJ2-7, with TRBD1 identical over 9 bases. Germline CDR1 SQVTM, CDR2 ANQGSEA. The CDR3 extends over 14 amino acids. The CDR3 DNA follows: TGCAGCGTCCTGGACAGGGGTGCCTCCCACGAGCAGTACTTC. It encodes CSVLDRGASHEQYF.

V gene TRBV2 combines with J gene TRBJ2-5; 10 nucleotides agree with TRBD2. Germline loops: CDR1 SNHLY, CDR2 FYNNEI. V trimming: 1 base; J trimming: 1 base; junction bases outside the gene matches: 0. The CDR3 runs to 15 residues. CDR3 loop: CASSEGLAGQETQYF. For the CDR3, the DNA is TGTGCCAGCAGTGAAGGACTAGCGGGCCAAGAGACCCAGTACTTC. The full variable domain, in which reference TRBV2 and TRBJ2-5 provide the parts outside the CDR3, is EPEVTQTPSHQVTQMGQEVILRCVPISNHLYFYWYRQILGQKVEFLVSFYNNEISEKSEIFDDQFSVERPDGSNFTLKIRSTKLEDSAMYFCASSEGLAGQETQYFGPGTRLLVL.

This clonotype was counted ten times or more. The genes are TRBV12-3 or TRBV12-4 and TRBJ2-7, with a tentative D call TRBD1 (6 bases). The CDR3 is made up of 14 amino acids. The V end lost 6 bases, the J end lost 3 bases, and 15 bases lay between the germline ends. Here the CDR3 reads CASSKGTPGYEQYF. In DNA, the CDR3 is TGTGCCAGCAGCAAAGGGACACCAGGCTACGAGCAGTACTTC.